This passage covers 31 T cell receptor beta chains from one sample sequenced in a study of T-cell reconstitution after alpha-beta-depleted transplantation in children. Construction of the TCRbeta library involved unique molecular identifiers. One entry per CDR3 protein, called by TCRdb with MiXCR from the PCR reads. The repertoire holds 350,000 to 500,000 distinct CDR3 sequences, with around two fifths as singletons. The source material was PBMCs, sampled before TCRalphabeta/CD19-depleted stem cell transplant. Receptor source: a girl aged 2-10 years with aplastic anemia, due to receive a stem cell transplant.

The chain carries TRBV4-2 and TRBJ1-5; TRBD1 is a possible D gene (5 bases). This CDR3 comprises 17 residues. Trimming stripped 0 bases from V and 6 bases from J, with 18 bases between. Germline CDR1 LGHNA, CDR2 YNFKEQ. CDR3 loop: CASSQDPFGQGGQPQHF. CDR3 bases: TGTGCCAGCAGCCAAGACCCATTTGGGCAGGGTGGTCAGCCCCAGCATTTT.

This clonotype showed up many times. The rearrangement joins TRBV5-1 to TRBJ2-7; TRBD2 is a possible D gene (6 bases). Germline lookup yields CDR1 SGHRS and CDR2 YFSETQ. This CDR3 is 14 amino acids long. Trimming stripped 2 bases from V and 6 bases from J, with 15 bases between. The CDR3 here is CASSFREPLGEQYF. CDR3 in DNA: TGCGCCAGCAGCTTCCGGGAGCCCTTGGGCGAGCAGTACTTC.

This clonotype turned up a few times. This rearrangement joins TRBV7-8 to TRBJ2-5; D possibly uses TRBD1 or TRBD2 (5 bases each). This CDR3 has 15 amino acids. V shed 4 bases and J shed 0 bases, with 12 bases lying between them. Germline assignment: CDR1 SGHVS and CDR2 FQNEAQ. CDR3: CASSSPGRNQETQYF. The DNA of the CDR3 is TGTGCCAGCAGCTCTCCGGGACGTAACCAAGAGACCCAGTACTTC.

A few counts support this clonotype. The gene calls are TRBV18 and TRBJ2-7; possible D gene TRBD1, 6 bases. The CDR3 runs to 14 residues. Between the trimmed V and J ends, which lost 6 bases and 3 bases, there was a span of 15 bases. CDR1 and CDR2 (germline): KGHSH, LQKENI. The CDR3 protein is CASSRTGSLYEQYF. CDR3 DNA sequence: TGTGCCAGCTCCCGCACAGGGAGCCTCTACGAGCAGTACTTC.

This chain connects TRBV12-3 or TRBV12-4 to TRBJ1-5; perhaps TRBD1 as D (6 bases). The CDR3 covers 14 residues. V was trimmed by 3 bases and J by 3 bases, leaving 9 bases between them. The CDR3 loop is CASSFQGHNQPQHF. In DNA, the CDR3 is TGTGCCAGCAGTTTTCAGGGGCACAATCAGCCCCAGCATTTT.

This clonotype came up many times. The gene calls are TRBV12-3 or TRBV12-4 and TRBJ1-1; D is possibly TRBD1 (5 bases). Trimming left V 5 bases short and J 1 base short, with 11 bases between. This CDR3 region has 14 residues. The DNA of the CDR3 is TGTGCCAGCAGTACGGGACCGAGGAACACTGAAGCTTTCTTT. Translating gives CASSTGPRNTEAFF.

V usage is TRBV10-2 and J usage is TRBJ1-1; D unclear. The CDR3 is 10 residues long. Germline V CDR1 and CDR2: WSHSY, SAAADI. V was trimmed by 6 bases and J by 9 bases, leaving 8 bases between them. The CDR3 here is CASRNTKAFF. The CDR3 region has the DNA TGCGCCAGCAGAAACACCAAAGCTTTCTTT.

This clonotype has only a few counts. J is TRBJ2-1 and V is TRBV20-1; 9 nucleotides line up with TRBD2. CDR1 and CDR2 from the germline V gene are DFQATT and SNEGSKA (reference sequence). The CDR3 runs 17 residues. V was pared by 0 bases and J by 7 bases, with 13 bases of the junction left unmatched. The CDR3 DNA reads as TGCAGTGCTAGAGATGGAGGCCCTAGCGGGATAGGGAATGAGCAGTTCTTC. Residues: CSARDGGPSGIGNEQFF.

This clonotype was detected many times. The chain combines TRBV27 with TRBJ2-1; D not resolved. The germline CDR1 and CDR2 sequences are MNHEY and SMNVEV (reference sequence). V lost 5 bases and J 4 bases, leaving 21 bases between the germline ends. The CDR3 is 17 residues long. CDR3: CASSPRSPPDPYNEQFF. The CDR3, as DNA: TGTGCCAGCAGTCCCAGATCCCCCCCCGACCCATACAATGAGCAGTTCTTC.

V gene TRBV5-5 combines with J gene TRBJ2-2; TRBD1 agrees at 8 bases. The ends lost 4 bases at V and 7 bases at J; junction bases unmatched: 6. Germline CDR1 and CDR2: SGHKS and YYEKEE (reference sequence). This CDR3 region has 14 residues. This CDR3 reads CASSPRGQGGELFF. The CDR3 region has the DNA TGTGCCAGCAGCCCCAGGGGGCAGGGCGGGGAGCTGTTTTTT.

This clonotype was seen ten or more times. The chain has TRBV27 and TRBJ2-1; no definite D call. Per the germline V gene, CDR1 is MNHEY and CDR2 is SMNVEV (reference sequence). This CDR3 comprises 12 residues. V was clipped by 3 bases and J by 7 bases, with 7 bases between them. The DNA for the CDR3 is TGTGCCAGCAGTTTTGATCGGAATGAGCAGTTCTTC. This codes for CASSFDRNEQFF.

The chain links TRBV6-5 to TRBJ2-7; a possible D gene is TRBD2 (6 bases). Germline CDR1 and CDR2: MNHEY and SVGAGI. The CDR3 contains 15 residues. V lost 0 bases, J lost 2 bases, and 11 bases lay in between. CDR3 protein: CASSYSISSAYEQYF. Here the CDR3 DNA reads TGTGCCAGCAGTTACTCGATATCTAGCGCCTACGAGCAGTACTTC.

This clonotype was seen more than once but under ten times. CDR3 protein: CSAREPGPSNQPQHF. CDR3 bases: TGCAGTGCTAGAGAGCCGGGCCCCAGCAATCAGCCCCAGCATTTT. J is TRBJ1-5 and V is TRBV20-1; D unclear. V was cut by 0 bases and J by 1 base, with 10 bases left in between. The CDR3 runs 15 residues. Germline lookup yields CDR1 DFQATT and CDR2 SNEGSKA (reference sequence).

This clonotype was counted between two and nine times. The V and J genes are TRBV24-1 and TRBJ2-2; TRBD2 aligns across 11 bases. With 4 bases clipped from V and 5 bases from J, the junction kept 5 bases outside the gene matches. CDR3 length equals 16 residues. Germline V gene sequence: CDR1 KGHDR, CDR2 SFDVKD. CDR3 in amino acids: CATSDPLAGGTGELFF. For the CDR3, the DNA is TGTGCCACCAGTGACCCTTTAGCGGGGGGGACCGGGGAGCTGTTTTTT.

With regard to this clonotype: A junction boundary mismatches the germline segment, possibly from a read error. The chain couples TRBV7-6 to TRBJ2-3; 12 bases map to TRBD2. Germline CDR1 SGHVS, CDR2 FNYEAQ. This CDR3 has 15 residues. The CDR3 DNA sequence: TGTGCCAGCAGCCTAGCGGGGGGGCTGGAAGATACGCAGTATTTT. Its translation is CASSLAGGLEDTQYF.

Only a few counts were recorded for this clonotype. The V and J genes are TRBV7-2 and TRBJ2-7; TRBD1 matches 9 bases. CDR1 and CDR2 from the germline V gene are SGHTA and FQGNSA. J lost 3 bases, V lost 1 base, and 4 bases had no gene match. The CDR3 runs 15 residues. As DNA, the CDR3 is TGTGCCAGCAGCTTAGGGGGACAGGGCTTCTACGAGCAGTACTTC. It is translated as CASSLGGQGFYEQYF.

V gene TRBV18 combines with J gene TRBJ2-7; no reliable D call. Trimming pared 6 bases from V and 7 bases from J, leaving 10 bases between. This CDR3 is built from 11 residues. CDR1 is KGHSH, CDR2 LQKENI, per germline. DNA for the CDR3: TGTGCCAGCTCGCCGTCTGGGGAGCAGTACTTC. This sequence encodes CASSPSGEQYF.

The chain is built from TRBV5-5 and TRBJ1-6; 9 positions agree with TRBD1. The CDR3 totals 17 residues. Trimming removed 2 bases from V and 10 bases from J; junction bases left unmatched: 13. CDR1 is SGHKS, CDR2 YYEKEE, per germline (reference sequence). CDR3 loop: CASSFFFRDRDQSPLHF. CDR3 in DNA: TGTGCCAGCAGCTTCTTCTTCCGGGACAGGGATCAGTCACCCCTCCACTTT.

The chain is built from TRBV20-1 and TRBJ2-7; 9 bases agree with TRBD2. The CDR3 loop spans 14 amino acids. V lost 1 base and J lost 3; bases outside the gene matches: 4. CDR1 and CDR2 from the germline V gene are DFQATT and SNEGSKA (reference sequence). The CDR3 DNA reads as TGCAGTGCTAGAGTTGTTAGCGGGGGCTACGAGCAGTACTTC. Translating gives CSARVVSGGYEQYF.

This clonotype was seen more than once but under ten times. The chain combines TRBV20-1 with TRBJ2-1; no clear D gene. The CDR3 consists of 14 residues. Trimming shortened V by 3 bases and J by 9 bases, and 18 bases separated the two germline ends. Per the germline V gene, CDR1 is DFQATT and CDR2 is SNEGSKA (reference sequence). The CDR3 is CSASGGYAEVEQFF. The CDR3 region has the DNA TGCAGTGCTAGCGGTGGCTATGCTGAAGTTGAGCAGTTCTTC.

This sequence joins TRBV29-1 and TRBJ2-1, with TRBD1 identical over 11 bases. Germline V gene sequence: CDR1 SQVTM, CDR2 ANQGSEA. V was clipped by 3 bases and J by 6 bases; unmatched bases: 4. The CDR3 spans 14 residues. This CDR3 is CSVDRGTGGNEQFF. CDR3 sequence (DNA): TGCAGCGTTGACAGAGGGACAGGGGGCAATGAGCAGTTCTTC.

The rearrangement links TRBV15 to TRBJ2-7, with D perhaps matching TRBD1 (6 bases). Trimming removed 3 bases from V and 5 bases from J, with 11 bases in between. Germline V CDR1 and CDR2: LNHNV, YYDKDF (reference sequence). This CDR3 comprises 13 residues. The CDR3 DNA is TGTGCCACCAGCAGGGGCAGGGGCGACGAGCAGTACTTC. Encoded protein: CATSRGRGDEQYF.

This chain links TRBV11-1 with TRBJ2-7; D not certain. The germline CDR1 and CDR2 sequences are SGHAT and FQDESV (reference sequence). The CDR3 covers 14 residues. The germline V and J ends were trimmed by 1 base and 0 bases, with 7 bases remaining between them. The CDR3, as DNA: TGTGCCAGCAGCTTAGAACAATACTCCTACGAGCAGTACTTC. Protein sequence: CASSLEQYSYEQYF.

This chain joins TRBV5-1 and TRBJ2-3, with D hard to call. V was pared by 4 bases and J by 2 bases, with 14 bases between. This CDR3 is 15 amino acids long. Germline assignment: CDR1 SGHRS and CDR2 YFSETQ. In nucleotides, the CDR3 is TGCGCCAGCAGCCTAGACCAAACCCCCACAGATACGCAGTATTTT. It is translated as CASSLDQTPTDTQYF.

This chain joins TRBV6-5 and TRBJ2-5; 7 nucleotides match TRBD2. Germline V gene sequence: CDR1 MNHEY, CDR2 SVGAGI. The CDR3 is 16 residues long. Trimming cost V 2 bases and J 5 bases; bases outside gene matches: 11. The CDR3 sequence: CASSYPGPRGGETQYF. The CDR3 bases are TGTGCCAGCAGTTACCCCGGCCCCCGGGGAGGGGAGACCCAGTACTTC.

This clonotype has just a few counts. The V and J genes are TRBV28 and TRBJ2-7; possibly TRBD2 for D (6 bases). The CDR3 contains 15 residues. From germline, CDR1 is MDHEN and CDR2 SYDVKM. The germline V and J ends were trimmed by 6 bases and 4 bases, with 19 bases remaining between them. CDR3 region: CASSKGGTLPYEQYF. CDR3 DNA sequence: TGTGCCAGCAGCAAAGGCGGGACCCTACCATACGAGCAGTACTTC.

This clonotype was recorded many times. The chain links TRBV20-1 to TRBJ1-1; D ambiguous. In germline, CDR1 is DFQATT, CDR2 SNEGSKA (reference sequence). This CDR3 comprises 12 residues. Trimming shortened V by 1 base and J by 8 bases, and 11 bases separated the two germline ends. The CDR3 region is CSARVPTAEAFF. DNA for the CDR3: TGCAGTGCTAGAGTCCCCACAGCCGAAGCTTTCTTT.

The chain joins TRBV7-2 to TRBJ1-4; no definite D call. The CDR3 is 14 residues long. CDR1 is SGHTA and CDR2 is FQGNSA in the germline V gene. V gave up 5 bases and J gave up 8 bases, with 15 bases separating them. The CDR3 loop is CASSPDGAGEKLFF. The CDR3 DNA reads as TGTGCCAGCAGCCCGGATGGTGCGGGCGAAAAACTGTTTTTT.

This clonotype was seen more than once but under ten times. The rearrangement joins TRBV11-2 to TRBJ1-2; D may be TRBD1 (6 bases). In germline, CDR1 is SGHAT, CDR2 FQNNGV. Trimming took off 4 bases at V and 6 bases at J, with 24 bases between the two ends. The CDR3 contains 17 residues. CDR3 DNA sequence: TGTGCCAGCAGCTCGCCCCGTAAGTCAGGGGTCCGAGATGGCTACACCTTC. Translated: CASSSPRKSGVRDGYTF.

The chain carries TRBV15 and TRBJ2-1, with 10 bases fitting TRBD2. Germline CDR1 is LNHNV and CDR2 is YYDKDF (reference sequence). The CDR3 sequence is 15 residues long. The ends lost 1 base at V and 10 bases at J; junction bases unmatched: 7. CDR3 residues: CATSRVGTSEIEQFF. CDR3 nucleotide sequence: TGTGCCACCAGCAGAGTTGGGACTAGCGAGATCGAGCAGTTCTTC. The variable domain in full, completed from reference TRBV15 and TRBJ2-1, reads DAMVIQNPRYQVTQFGKPVTLSCSQTLNHNVMYWYQQKSSQAPKLLFHYYDKDFNNEADTPDNFQSRRPNTSFCFLDIRSPGLGDTAMYLCATSRVGTSEIEQFFGPGTRLTVL.

The chain links TRBV28 to TRBJ2-7; 8 nucleotides align to TRBD2. Trimming at V came to 1 base and at J to 5 bases, leaving 10 bases not matched to a gene. CDR1 is MDHEN, CDR2 SYDVKM, per germline. The CDR3 consists of 16 residues. CDR3 nucleotides: TGTGCCAGCAGTTTATTTGGAAGCGGGAGAATCGACGAGCAGTACTTC. The encoded protein is CASSLFGSGRIDEQYF.